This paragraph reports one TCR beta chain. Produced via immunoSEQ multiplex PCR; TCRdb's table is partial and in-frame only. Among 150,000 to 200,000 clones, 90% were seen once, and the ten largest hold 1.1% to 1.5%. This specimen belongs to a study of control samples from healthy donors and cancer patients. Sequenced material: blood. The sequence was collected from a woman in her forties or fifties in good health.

The CDR3 protein is CASRLLTGFKNIQYF. Here the CDR3 DNA reads TGTGCCAGCAGACTTCTGACAGGGTTCAAAAACATTCAGTACTTC. This chain joins TRBV11-2 and TRBJ2-4; TRBD1 agrees at 7 bases. This CDR3 is 15 amino acids long. In germline, CDR1 is SGHAT, CDR2 FQNNGV. After removal of 6 bases from V and 3 bases from J, the junction contained 8 bases not matched to a gene. The full variable domain, completed using reference TRBV11-2 and TRBJ2-4, is EAGVAQSPRYKIIEKRQSVAFWCNPISGHATLYWYQQILGQGPKLLIQFQNNGVVDDSQLPKDRFSAERLKGVDSTLKIQPAKLEDSAVYLCASRLLTGFKNIQYFGAGTRLSVL.